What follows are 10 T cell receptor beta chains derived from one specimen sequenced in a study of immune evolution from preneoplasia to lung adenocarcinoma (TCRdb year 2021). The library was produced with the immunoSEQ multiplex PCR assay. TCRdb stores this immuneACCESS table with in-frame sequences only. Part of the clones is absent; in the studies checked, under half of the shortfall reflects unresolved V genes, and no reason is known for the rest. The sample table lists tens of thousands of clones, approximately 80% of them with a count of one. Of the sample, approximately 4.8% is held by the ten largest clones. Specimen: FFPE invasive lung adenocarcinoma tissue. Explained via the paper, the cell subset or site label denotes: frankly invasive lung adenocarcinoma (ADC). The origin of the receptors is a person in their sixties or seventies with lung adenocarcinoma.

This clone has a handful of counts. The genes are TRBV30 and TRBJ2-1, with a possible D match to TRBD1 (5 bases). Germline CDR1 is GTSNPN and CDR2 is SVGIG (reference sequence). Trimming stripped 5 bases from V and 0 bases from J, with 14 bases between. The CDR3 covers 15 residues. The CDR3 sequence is CAWGKGLSSYNEQFF. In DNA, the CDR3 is TGTGCCTGGGGGAAGGGGTTAAGCTCCTACAATGAGCAGTTCTTC. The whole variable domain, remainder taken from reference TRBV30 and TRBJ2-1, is SQTIHQWPATLVQPVGSPLSLECTVEGTSNPNLYWYRQAAGRGLQLLFYSVGIGQISSEVPQNLSASRPQDRQFILSSKKLLLSDSGFYLCAWGKGLSSYNEQFFGPGTRLTVL.

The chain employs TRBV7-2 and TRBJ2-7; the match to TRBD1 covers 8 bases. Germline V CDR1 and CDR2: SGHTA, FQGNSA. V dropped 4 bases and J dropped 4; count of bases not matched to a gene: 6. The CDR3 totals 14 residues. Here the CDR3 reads CASSSQGGRYEQYF. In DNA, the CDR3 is TGTGCCAGCAGCTCACAGGGGGGTCGATACGAGCAGTACTTC.

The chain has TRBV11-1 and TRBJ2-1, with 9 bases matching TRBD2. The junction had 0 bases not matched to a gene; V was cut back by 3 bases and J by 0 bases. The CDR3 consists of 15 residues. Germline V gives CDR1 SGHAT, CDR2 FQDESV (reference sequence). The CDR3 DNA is TGTGCCAGCAGCTTTAGCGGGAGCTCCTACAATGAGCAGTTCTTC. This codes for CASSFSGSSYNEQFF.

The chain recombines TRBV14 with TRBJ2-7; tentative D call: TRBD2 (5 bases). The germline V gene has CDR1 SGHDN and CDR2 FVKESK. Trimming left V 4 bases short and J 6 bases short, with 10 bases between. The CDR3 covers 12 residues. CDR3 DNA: TGTGCCAGCAGCCCCCCACTAGGCGAGCAGTACTTC. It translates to CASSPPLGEQYF.

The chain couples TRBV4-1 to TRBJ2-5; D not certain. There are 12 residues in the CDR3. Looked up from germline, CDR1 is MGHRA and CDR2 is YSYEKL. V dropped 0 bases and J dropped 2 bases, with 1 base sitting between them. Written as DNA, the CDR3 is TGCGCCAGCAGCCAAGATCAAGAGACCCAGTACTTC. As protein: CASSQDQETQYF.

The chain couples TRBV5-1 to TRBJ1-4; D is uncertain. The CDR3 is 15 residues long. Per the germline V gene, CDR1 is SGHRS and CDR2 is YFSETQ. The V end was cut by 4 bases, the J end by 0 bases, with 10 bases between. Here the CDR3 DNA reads TGCGCCAGCAGCCGGGGTGGAGCAACTAATGAAAAACTGTTTTTT. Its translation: CASSRGGATNEKLFF.

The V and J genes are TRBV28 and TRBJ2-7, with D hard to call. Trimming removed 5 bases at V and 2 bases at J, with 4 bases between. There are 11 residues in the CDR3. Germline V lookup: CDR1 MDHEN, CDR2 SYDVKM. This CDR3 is CASSHTYEQYF. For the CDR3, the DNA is TGTGCCAGCAGTCATACCTACGAGCAGTACTTC.

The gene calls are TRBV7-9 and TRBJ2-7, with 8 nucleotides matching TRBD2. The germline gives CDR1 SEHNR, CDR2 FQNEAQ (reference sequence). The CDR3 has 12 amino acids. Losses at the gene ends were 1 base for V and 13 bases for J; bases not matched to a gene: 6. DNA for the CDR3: TGTGCCAGCAGCTTAGAGGCGGGGGGATGTTACTTC. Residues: CASSLEAGGCYF.

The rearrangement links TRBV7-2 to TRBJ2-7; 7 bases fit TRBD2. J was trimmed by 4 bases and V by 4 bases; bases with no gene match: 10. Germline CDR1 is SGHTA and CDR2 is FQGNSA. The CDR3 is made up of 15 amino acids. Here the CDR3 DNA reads TGTGCCAGCAGCTCCCAGTCGGGGAGGGAATACGAGCAGTACTTC. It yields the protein CASSSQSGREYEQYF.

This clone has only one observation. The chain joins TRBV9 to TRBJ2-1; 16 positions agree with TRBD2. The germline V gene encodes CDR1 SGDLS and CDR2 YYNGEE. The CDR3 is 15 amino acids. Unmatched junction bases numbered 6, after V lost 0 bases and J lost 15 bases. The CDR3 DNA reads TGTGCCAGCAGCGTAGGTCCGGGACTAGCGGGAGGGCTGTTCTTC. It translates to CASSVGPGLAGGLFF.